A single sample is the source of the 17 T cell receptor beta chains below, sequenced in a study of T cell repertoires in cytomegalovirus infection. TCRdb independently ran MiXCR on the reads; one entry per CDR3 protein. The sample records around 290,000 distinct CDR3 sequences, about 25% being singletons. The sequenced sample was PBMCs. The receptor source for this set is a human donor in good health (CMV status not recorded). Some clones in this sample may be carry-over from other donors' samples.

In its sample, this clonotype was seen a few times. CDR3 protein: CASSPPPRGLGIQYF. The DNA of the CDR3 is TGTGCCAGCAGTCCCCCGCCCAGGGGGCTCGGCATTCAGTACTTC. The chain carries TRBV28 and TRBJ2-4; 8 bases map to TRBD1. Unmatched junction bases numbered 12, after V lost 5 bases and J lost 9 bases. The CDR3 runs 15 residues. Germline loops: CDR1 MDHEN, CDR2 SYDVKM.

This clonotype was observed at least ten times. The chain uses TRBV7-9 and TRBJ1-3; D perhaps matches TRBD1 (5 bases). V was pared by 7 bases and J by 1 base, with 20 bases between. Germline V gene sequence: CDR1 SEHNR, CDR2 FQNEAQ (reference sequence). CDR3 size: 17 residues. Here the CDR3 reads CASTERDWESSGNTIYF. Written as DNA, the CDR3 is TGTGCCAGCACTGAACGGGACTGGGAGAGTTCTGGAAACACCATATATTTT.

This clonotype appeared a few times. The chain has TRBV6-2 or TRBV6-3 and TRBJ2-1; 9 nucleotides match TRBD2. The trim removed 2 bases at V and 4 bases at J, leaving 9 bases unmatched. The germline gives CDR1 MNHEY, CDR2 SVGEGT. There are 17 residues in the CDR3. The CDR3 region is CASSYQLAGNKYNEQFF. CDR3 nucleotides: TGTGCCAGCAGTTACCAGCTAGCGGGAAATAAGTACAATGAGCAGTTCTTC.

CDR3 coding DNA: TGCGCCAGCAGATCCGGGACAGGGGTTGAAAAACTGTTTTTT. Amino acids: CASRSGTGVEKLFF. The chain couples TRBV5-1 to TRBJ1-4; 10 bases map to TRBD1. V shed 5 bases, J shed 7 bases, and the junction held 5 bases outside the gene matches. This CDR3 spans 14 amino acids. The germline V gene encodes CDR1 SGHRS and CDR2 YFSETQ. Together with reference TRBV5-1 and TRBJ1-4, the CDR3 gives the full variable domain: KAGVTQTPRYLIKTRGQQVTLSCSPISGHRSVSWYQQTPGQGLQFLFEYFSETQRNKGNFPGRFSGRQFSNSRSEMNVSTLELGDSALYLCASRSGTGVEKLFFGSGTQLSVL.

In this sample, this clonotype turned up many times. The J gene is TRBJ1-1, the V gene TRBV7-3; a possible D gene is TRBD1 (5 bases). Trimming left V 4 bases short and J 7 bases short, with 13 bases between. The CDR3 is 13 residues long. Germline CDR1 SGHTA, CDR2 FQGTGA. This CDR3 is CASSSDQGGEAFF. For the CDR3, the DNA is TGTGCCAGCAGCTCCGACCAGGGAGGTGAAGCTTTCTTT.

The rearrangement uses TRBV20-1 and TRBJ1-1; unclear D gene. The CDR3 is made up of 11 amino acids. The V gene lost 3 bases and the J gene lost 8 bases, with 10 bases spanning the gap. Germline-derived CDR1 and CDR2 are DFQATT and SNEGSKA (reference sequence). CDR3 protein: CSASRSGEAFF. CDR3 DNA sequence: TGCAGTGCTAGTAGGTCAGGAGAAGCTTTCTTT.

This clonotype was seen a few times. V usage is TRBV5-1 and J usage is TRBJ2-7; possibly TRBD1 or TRBD2 for D (6 bases each). The V end lost 3 bases, the J end lost 3 bases, and 13 bases lay between the germline ends. Per the germline V gene, CDR1 is SGHRS and CDR2 is YFSETQ. This CDR3 comprises 14 residues. CDR3 amino acids: CASSSKQGGYEQYF. CDR3 nucleotide sequence: TGCGCCAGCAGCTCGAAACAGGGAGGCTACGAGCAGTACTTC.

In this sample, this clonotype turned up a few times. V usage is TRBV28 and J usage is TRBJ1-5; the D gene is possibly TRBD1 (5 bases). The CDR3 loop spans 15 amino acids. The V gene's germline CDR1 is MDHEN and CDR2 SYDVKM. V was cut by 6 bases and J by 2 bases, with 14 bases left in between. CDR3 sequence: CASSPAGPGNQPQHF. CDR3 nucleotide sequence: TGTGCCAGCAGCCCAGCAGGGCCGGGCAATCAGCCCCAGCATTTT. Full variable domain (outside the CDR3, taken from reference TRBV28 and TRBJ1-5): DVKVTQSSRYLVKRTGEKVFLECVQDMDHENMFWYRQDPGLGLRLIYFSYDVKMKEKGDIPEGYSVSREKKERFSLILESASTNQTSMYLCASSPAGPGNQPQHFGDGTRLSIL.

This clonotype was found a few times. This chain links TRBV20-1 with TRBJ1-5; D may be TRBD1 (6 bases). V gave up 2 bases and J gave up 3 bases, with 20 bases separating them. The germline V gene encodes CDR1 DFQATT and CDR2 SNEGSKA (reference sequence). The CDR3 covers 17 residues. The CDR3 bases are TGCAGTGCTAGAAACGCAGTCGGGGGGCAGGTCAATCAGCCCCAGCATTTT. Translated, it gives CSARNAVGGQVNQPQHF.

The sample holds a few counts of this clonotype. The chain links TRBV20-1 to TRBJ1-6, with D possibly matching TRBD1 (6 bases). The germline CDR1 and CDR2 sequences are DFQATT and SNEGSKA (reference sequence). The CDR3 has 17 amino acids. Trimming pared 0 bases from V and 0 bases from J, leaving 12 bases between. The CDR3 loop reads CSARDSGQSSYNSPLHF. The CDR3, as DNA: TGCAGTGCTAGAGATTCCGGACAGAGCTCCTATAATTCACCCCTCCACTTT.

The chain carries TRBV5-1 and TRBJ2-5; D unclear. Germline V gene data show CDR1 as SGHRS and CDR2 as YFSETQ. Trimming removed 0 bases from V and 1 base from J, with 10 bases in between. The CDR3 totals 15 residues. CDR3 protein: CASSLVYPTQETQYF. The CDR3 region has the DNA TGCGCCAGCAGCTTGGTTTACCCAACCCAAGAGACCCAGTACTTC.

The chain has TRBV7-6 and TRBJ1-1; D possibly corresponds to TRBD1 (5 bases). The CDR3 extends over 16 amino acids. V lost 5 bases and J 0 bases, leaving 16 bases between the germline ends. Germline CDR1 reads SGHVS; CDR2 reads FNYEAQ. The CDR3 loop is CASSLERQLLNTEAFF. CDR3 nucleotides: TGTGCCAGCAGCCTCGAAAGACAGTTATTGAACACTGAAGCTTTCTTT.

In the case of this clonotype: This may be a read error, as it is one base from a much larger clone. The chain couples TRBV6-5 to TRBJ2-7; no clear D. The V and J ends lost 4 bases and 4 bases respectively, with 20 bases between them. Germline assignment: CDR1 MNHEY and CDR2 SVGAGI. CDR3 length: 16 amino acids. CDR3 nucleotides: TGTGCCAGCAGTTGGAGTTCCCGGGTCTTGGGGTACGAGCAGTACTTC. This gives the protein CASSWSSRVLGYEQYF.

This clonotype was recorded many times. V usage is TRBV7-2 and J usage is TRBJ1-1, with TRBD1 as a possible D gene (6 bases). Trimming stripped 2 bases from V and 0 bases from J, with 16 bases between. From germline, CDR1 is SGHTA and CDR2 FQGNSA. The CDR3 has 17 amino acids. CDR3 protein: CASSLWNQGHLNTEAFF. The CDR3 DNA reads as TGTGCCAGCAGCTTATGGAACCAGGGACATCTGAACACTGAAGCTTTCTTT.

The V call is TRBV6-6, the J call TRBJ2-1; 9 bases are a match to TRBD2. This CDR3 region has 15 residues. V was pared by 2 bases and J by 4 bases, with 3 bases of the junction left unmatched. Germline-derived CDR1 and CDR2 are MNHNY and SVGAGI (reference sequence). For the CDR3, the DNA is TGTGCCAGCAGTTACCTAGCGGGAACATACAATGAGCAGTTCTTC. Translation gives CASSYLAGTYNEQFF.

This clonotype was counted ten times or more. This chain connects TRBV7-2 to TRBJ2-1; 10 bases are a match to TRBD2. The CDR3 has 16 amino acids. The germline V gene encodes CDR1 SGHTA and CDR2 FQGNSA. The junction had 6 bases not matched to a gene; V was cut back by 1 base and J by 6 bases. The CDR3 reads CASSLDSGGAVNEQFF. The CDR3 nucleotides read TGTGCCAGCAGCTTAGACAGCGGGGGGGCGGTCAATGAGCAGTTCTTC.

The chain uses TRBV19 and TRBJ2-1, with D possibly matching TRBD2 (6 bases). The CDR3 sequence is 14 residues long. Germline V gene data show CDR1 as LNHDA and CDR2 as SQIVND (reference sequence). V lost 6 bases and J lost 7, with 16 bases in between. CDR3 DNA: TGTGCCAGTAGCCAGCCGGGGGAAAAGAATGAGCAGTTCTTC. It codes for CASSQPGEKNEQFF.